A selection of T cell receptor beta chains follows, all from one sample in a study of CD8+ T cells in alopecia areata. Method: immunoSEQ multiplex PCR; TCRdb's copy keeps in-frame clones and lacks some. The sample has approximately 300,000 clones; roughly 60% are singletons. The material was CD4+ T cells sorted from blood, obtained at week 24, from a patient treated with tofacitinib. Receptor source: a human donor with alopecia areata. CDR3s include the opening cysteine and the closing phenylalanine or tryptophan. D genes are given only for firm matches. Not every row has a clone size; where given, it reads once, few, many or a size class.

CASSYSSDGYGYTF,TGTGCCAGCAGTTACTCGTCGGACGGCTATGGCTACACCTTC,.,TRBJ1-2,TRBV6-5,few
CASSDTLAKNIQYF,TGTGCCAGCAGCGATACCTTAGCCAAAAACATTCAGTACTTC,.,TRBJ2-4,TRBV7-9,.
CASSTGLAEETQYF,TGCGCCAGCAGCACGGGACTAGCGGAAGAGACCCAGTACTTC,TRBD2,TRBJ2-5,TRBV5-1,many
CAWSAGASNEKLFF,TGTGCCTGGAGCGCGGGGGCCTCTAATGAAAAACTGTTTTTT,.,TRBJ1-4,TRBV30,.
CASSYVDGNEQFF,TGTGCCAGCAGTTACGTTGACGGGAATGAGCAGTTCTTC,.,TRBJ2-1,TRBV6-5,.
CASTVRPGYTF,TGTGCCAGCACGGTCCGACCTGGCTACACCTTC,.,TRBJ1-2,TRBV27,.
CASSREGKGNQPQHF,TGTGCCAGCAGTCGAGAGGGGAAAGGAAATCAGCCCCAGCATTTT,.,TRBJ1-5,TRBV2,.
CASSLRQPYQGETQYF,TGTGCCAGCAGCTTAAGGCAACCCTATCAGGGGGAGACCCAGTACTTC,.,TRBJ2-5,TRBV11-1,once
CASSPIDTQYF,TGTGCCAGCAGCCCTATCGATACGCAGTATTTT,.,TRBJ2-3,TRBV2,few
CASSVEQFYGYTF,TGTGCCAGCAGCGTAGAACAGTTCTATGGCTACACCTTC,.,TRBJ1-2,TRBV9,.
CASSKHRDVLF,TGTGCCAGTAGTAAACACCGGGACGTACTCTTC,.,TRBJ2-1,TRBV19,.
CASRVWADTQYF,TGTGCCAGCAGAGTCTGGGCTGATACGCAGTATTTT,.,TRBJ2-3,TRBV2,.
CASSCPAGRDDPYEQYF,TGTGCCAGCAGTTGCCCCGCGGGGAGGGACGACCCCTACGAGCAGTACTTC,TRBD2,TRBJ2-7,TRBV27,.
CSVEEGTRDYGYTF,TGCAGCGTTGAAGAAGGAACAAGGGACTATGGCTACACCTTC,.,TRBJ1-2,TRBV29-1,.
CASSYRTGGMNTEAFF,TGTGCCAGCAGCTACCGGACAGGAGGTATGAACACTGAAGCTTTCTTT,TRBD1,TRBJ1-1,TRBV7-2,.
CASSDGGMKVTQYF,TGTGCCAGCAGCGACGGGGGGATGAAGGTTACGCAGTATTTT,TRBD2,TRBJ2-3,TRBV9,few
CASSRAGTRKETQYF,TGTGCCAGCAGCCGAGCCGGGACTCGGAAGGAGACCCAGTACTTC,.,TRBJ2-5,TRBV6-5,once
CASSLRFSPMGETQYF,TGTGCCAGCAGTTTAAGATTTTCCCCCATGGGAGAGACCCAGTACTTC,.,TRBJ2-5,TRBV27,.
CASSSSGGETQYF,TGTGCCAGCAGCAGCAGCGGGGGAGAGACCCAGTACTTC,TRBD2,TRBJ2-5,TRBV7-2,.
CASSPAWGRLGETQYF,TGTGCCAGCAGTCCCGCCTGGGGACGGTTGGGAGAGACCCAGTACTTC,.,TRBJ2-5,TRBV27,.
CASSSDRGQGGYTF,TGTGCCAGCAGCTCCGACAGGGGGCAGGGTGGCTACACCTTC,TRBD1,TRBJ1-2,TRBV7-2,.
CASSDTDTQYF,TGTGCCAGCAGTGACACAGATACGCAGTATTTT,.,TRBJ2-3,TRBV25-1,few
CASSLRPTPALWHF,TGTGCCAGCAGCTTAAGGCCCACCCCGGCGTTATGGCATTTT,.,TRBJ1-5,TRBV7-3,few
CSVELAGTDTQYF,TGCAGCGTTGAACTAGCGGGGACAGATACGCAGTATTTT,TRBD2,TRBJ2-3,TRBV29-1,.
CASSQLDEQFF,TGCGCCAGCAGCCAGCTTGATGAGCAGTTCTTC,.,TRBJ2-1,TRBV4-1,.
CASSPGSGGASREQYF,TGTGCCAGCTCACCCGGTAGCGGGGGGGCCTCTCGGGAGCAGTACTTC,TRBD2,TRBJ2-7,TRBV18,.
CSASGETQYF,TGCAGTGCTAGTGGAGAGACCCAGTACTTC,.,TRBJ2-5,TRBV20-1,.
CASSLQGQGFTEAFF,TGTGCCAGCAGCCTTCAGGGACAGGGATTCACTGAAGCTTTCTTT,TRBD1,TRBJ1-1,TRBV4-2,.
CASSGGQGHEQFF,TGTGCCAGCAGTGGAGGACAGGGACATGAGCAGTTCTTC,TRBD1,TRBJ2-1,TRBV2,.
CASSHSDTQYF,TGTGCCAGCAGCCATTCAGATACGCAGTATTTT,.,TRBJ2-3,TRBV9,medium-sized
CSVELFWAQETQYF,TGCAGCGTTGAGTTGTTTTGGGCGCAAGAGACCCAGTACTTC,.,TRBJ2-5,TRBV29-1,.
CASSPLASGGSQETQYF,TGCGCCAGCAGCCCCCTGGCCAGCGGGGGGTCCCAAGAGACCCAGTACTTC,TRBD2,TRBJ2-5,TRBV5-1,.
CASSVQDGAREPQHF,TGCGCCAGCAGTGTGCAGGACGGCGCGAGGGAGCCCCAGCATTTT,.,TRBJ1-5,TRBV5-1,few
CAISESRGRSTTGDSSYEQYF,TGTGCCATCAGTGAGTCTAGAGGGCGGTCCACTACAGGGGATTCCTCTTACGAGCAGTACTTC,TRBD1,TRBJ2-7,TRBV10-3,.
CAWKGTSGGPGIF,TGTGCCTGGAAGGGGACTAGCGGGGGCCCAGGGATCTTC,TRBD2,TRBJ2-1,TRBV30,.
CASSPMGGRTDTQYF,TGTGCCAGTAGTCCCATGGGGGGACGCACAGATACGCAGTATTTT,.,TRBJ2-3,TRBV19,.
CASSQYQASDTQYF,TGTGCCAGCAGCCAATATCAGGCATCAGATACGCAGTATTTT,.,TRBJ2-3,TRBV14,few
CASSPDRQGRTRNIQYF,TGTGCCAGCAGCCCAGATCGACAGGGACGCACAAGAAACATTCAGTACTTC,TRBD1,TRBJ2-4,TRBV7-9,few
CAWSGRSTNYGYTF,TGTGCCTGGAGTGGGAGGTCCACTAACTATGGCTACACCTTC,.,TRBJ1-2,TRBV30,.
CASSETGTDTQYF,TGTGCCAGCAGTGAGACAGGCACAGATACGCAGTATTTT,.,TRBJ2-3,TRBV6-5,.
CASSQDYGNTEAFF,TGCGCCAGCAGCCAAGATTATGGGAACACTGAAGCTTTCTTT,.,TRBJ1-1,TRBV4-3,.
CASSQERLADFTDTQYF,TGCGCCAGCAGCCAAGAGAGACTAGCGGATTTCACAGATACGCAGTATTTT,TRBD2,TRBJ2-3,TRBV4-1,.
CSVDWGGDSSEAFF,TGCAGCGTTGACTGGGGTGGGGATTCGTCTGAAGCTTTCTTT,.,TRBJ1-1,TRBV29-1,.
CASSPLGSSYNSPLHF,TGTGCCAGCAGCCCATTAGGGAGCTCCTATAATTCACCCCTCCACTTT,.,TRBJ1-6,TRBV9,.
CASGRTTQYF,TGTGCCAGCGGGAGGACTACGCAGTATTTT,.,TRBJ2-3,TRBV7-8,once
CASSPPGREGSYEQYF,TGTGCCAGCAGTCCCCCCGGGAGGGAGGGATCCTACGAGCAGTACTTC,TRBD2,TRBJ2-7,TRBV28,.
CASSLGRVANSPLHF,TGTGCCAGCAGCTTAGGCAGGGTGGCTAATTCACCCCTCCACTTT,.,TRBJ1-6,TRBV7-2,.
CASSLGLNQETQYF,TGCGCCAGCAGCCTGGGACTGAATCAAGAGACCCAGTACTTC,.,TRBJ2-5,TRBV5-1,.
CASKWREDYGYTF,TGTGCCAGCAAATGGAGGGAGGACTATGGCTACACCTTC,.,TRBJ1-2,TRBV27,few
CSVEDFIAQGLAEQFF,TGCAGCGTTGAAGACTTTATAGCCCAGGGACTAGCGGAGCAGTTCTTC,TRBD2,TRBJ2-1,TRBV29-1,.
CAWSYPRHLSGNTIYF,TGTGCCTGGAGCTACCCCCGGCACCTCTCTGGAAACACCATATATTTT,.,TRBJ1-3,TRBV30,.